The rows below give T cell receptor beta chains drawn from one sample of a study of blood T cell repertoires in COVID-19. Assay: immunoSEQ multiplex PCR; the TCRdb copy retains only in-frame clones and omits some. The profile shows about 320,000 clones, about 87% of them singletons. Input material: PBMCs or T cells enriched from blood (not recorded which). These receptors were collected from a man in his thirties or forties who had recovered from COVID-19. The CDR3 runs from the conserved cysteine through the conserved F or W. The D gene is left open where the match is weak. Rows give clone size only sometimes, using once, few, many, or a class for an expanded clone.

TGTGCCACCAGCAGAGATACAGGGAACTACGAGCAGTACTTC	CATSRDTGNYEQYF	TRBJ2-7	-	TRBV15	-
TGTGCCAGCTCGCCACAGGGGATCAACTATGGCTACACCTTC	CASSPQGINYGYTF	TRBJ1-2	-	TRBV18	TRBD1
TGTGCCGGACGCCTCGGGGGGGAGCAGTACTTC	CAGRLGGEQYF	TRBJ2-7	-	TRBV30	TRBD2
TGCGCCAGCAGTGACCGGGGAGTCCAAATCTTC	CASSDRGVQIF	TRBJ2-1	-	TRBV10-1	-
TGCAGCGTCCTGCTCCGGGACTTAAGCACAGATACGCAGTATTTT	CSVLLRDLSTDTQYF	TRBJ2-3	-	TRBV29-1	-
TGTGCCAGCAGCCAAGATTGGGGCGCAGGGAACACTGAAGCTTTCTTT	CASSQDWGAGNTEAFF	TRBJ1-1	-	TRBV4-2	-
TGTGCCAGCAGTTCCAAGGACAGGAACACTGAAGCTTTCTTT	CASSSKDRNTEAFF	TRBJ1-1	-	TRBV28	-
TGCGCCAGCAGCTTGTCCGGCAGGGGAGATACTGAAGCTTTCTTT	CASSLSGRGDTEAFF	TRBJ1-1	-	TRBV5-1	-
TGTGCCAGCAGTTTTCAGGACTATGGCTACACCTTC	CASSFQDYGYTF	TRBJ1-2	-	TRBV28	-
TGTGCCAGCAGCCAAGGAGTCAGGGGTGATTCACCCCTCCACTTT	CASSQGVRGDSPLHF	TRBJ1-6	-	TRBV3-1/TRBV3-2	-
TGTGCCAGCAGTCCGACAGGATCCGGTGGCTACACCTTC	CASSPTGSGGYTF	TRBJ1-2	once	TRBV12-3/TRBV12-4	-
TGCGCCAGCAGCTTGGGTGTCGAAGAGACCCAGTACTTC	CASSLGVEETQYF	TRBJ2-5	-	TRBV5-1	-
TGTGCCATCAAACCGGACAGGGGGCCCTATGGCTACACCTTC	CAIKPDRGPYGYTF	TRBJ1-2	-	TRBV10-3	TRBD1
TGTGCCAGTAGTATGGGACAGGGCGGAGAGCAGTACTTC	CASSMGQGGEQYF	TRBJ2-7	-	TRBV19	TRBD1
TGCGCCAGCAGCCATCCCGGGGAGACCCGCTCCTACAATGAGCAGTTCTTC	CASSHPGETRSYNEQFF	TRBJ2-1	-	TRBV4-1	-
TGTGCCAGCAGCTTAGGGTCCGGGACAGTCGAGACCCAGTACTTC	CASSLGSGTVETQYF	TRBJ2-5	-	TRBV7-9	TRBD1
TGCGCCAGCAGCCCGGAAGGGGTCGGAAACACCATATATTTT	CASSPEGVGNTIYF	TRBJ1-3	-	TRBV5-1	-
TGCGCCAGCAGCCCCTCGGGACAGGGGGCCTATGGCTACACCTTC	CASSPSGQGAYGYTF	TRBJ1-2	-	TRBV4-1	TRBD1
TGTGCCACCAGTGACCGCCCCTACAGGGGGCCCGACACAGATACGCAGTATTTT	CATSDRPYRGPDTDTQYF	TRBJ2-3	-	TRBV24-1	TRBD1
TGTGCCAGCACTAGTAGTTCTGAAGCTTTCTTT	CASTSSSEAFF	TRBJ1-1	-	TRBV2	-
TGTGCCAGCAGCTTAGCTACATACACTGAAGCTTTCTTT	CASSLATYTEAFF	TRBJ1-1	-	TRBV7-2	-
TGCGCCAGCAGCTCACGCCCACTAGCGGACGAGCAGTTCTTC	CASSSRPLADEQFF	TRBJ2-1	-	TRBV5-1	TRBD2
TGTGCCAGCAGTATTACAGGGGTTCAGCCCCAGCATTTT	CASSITGVQPQHF	TRBJ1-5	-	TRBV28	TRBD1
TGCGCCAGCAGCCCCTCCAGGGACTCTGGGGCCAACGTCCTGACTTTC	CASSPSRDSGANVLTF	TRBJ2-6	once	TRBV5-1	-
TGTGCCAGCAGTTCTCCAGTCTCTGGGGCCAACGTCCTGACTTTC	CASSSPVSGANVLTF	TRBJ2-6	-	TRBV27	-
TGTGCCAGCAGCTTAGGAGGCAGGGTTGAGACCCAGTACTTC	CASSLGGRVETQYF	TRBJ2-5	once	TRBV7-2	-